The rows below give T cell receptor beta chains drawn from one sample of a study of T cells in Graves' hyperthyroidism and ophthalmopathy. TCRdb re-called the multiplex PCR reads with MiXCR, one entry per CDR3 protein. Here the sample spans more than 300,000 distinct CDR3 sequences, approximately 13% being singletons. Material for sequencing was blood. These receptors came from a woman aged 18-29 years with Graves' hyperthyroidism. Each CDR3 is given with its conserved first and last residue. Each record gives: V gene, clone size, J gene, D gene, CDR3 protein, CDR3 DNA. D genes are given only for firm matches. Expanded clones are given a class, and other clones once, few, many or no size at all.

>TRBV5-4|-|TRBJ2-3|-
CASSLFGRGDTQYF
TGTGCCAGCAGCTTGTTCGGGAGAGGAGATACGCAGTATTTT
>TRBV4-3|few|TRBJ2-5|TRBD2
CASSQEAGGGRETQYF
TGCGCCAGCAGCCAAGAGGCGGGCGGGGGGCGTGAGACCCAGTACTTC
>TRBV28|many|TRBJ2-2|-
CASSLSRFAGELFF
TGTGCCAGCAGTTTATCACGGTTCGCCGGGGAGCTGTTTTTT
>TRBV12-3/TRBV12-4|many|TRBJ1-2|-
CASSPTLDYGYTF
TGTGCCAGCAGTCCTACACTCGACTATGGCTACACCTTC
>TRBV18|few|TRBJ2-1|-
CASSPTPGSEQFF
TGTGCCAGCTCACCCACACCCGGGAGTGAGCAGTTCTTC
>TRBV13|few|TRBJ1-2|-
CASSSSGTGGLGGYTF
TGTGCCAGCAGCTCATCCGGGACGGGGGGGTTGGGTGGCTACACCTTC
>TRBV3-1|many|TRBJ2-3|-
CASSRESDTQYF
TGTGCCAGCAGCCGTGAGTCAGATACGCAGTATTTT
>TRBV19|few|TRBJ1-5|-
CASSSRDTPSNQPQHF
TGTGCCAGTAGTAGCCGGGACACCCCTAGCAATCAGCCCCAGCATTTT
>TRBV5-1|many|TRBJ1-1|TRBD1
CASRRTGESEAFF
TGCGCCAGCCGACGGACAGGGGAATCTGAAGCTTTCTTT
>TRBV20-1|many|TRBJ1-1|TRBD1
CRLRDRGDEAFF
TGCAGACTCCGGGACAGGGGCGATGAAGCTTTCTTT
>TRBV27|many|TRBJ1-5|-
CASSPPGRDQPQHF
TGTGCCAGCAGCCCCCCGGGGAGGGATCAGCCCCAGCATTTT
>TRBV9|many|TRBJ2-3|TRBD1
CASSEEMTGITDTQYF
TGTGCCAGCAGCGAAGAAATGACAGGGATCACAGATACGCAGTATTTT
>TRBV28|many|TRBJ2-7|TRBD1
CASRSSGTDSYEQYF
TGTGCCAGCAGGTCCTCCGGGACAGATTCCTACGAGCAGTACTTC
>TRBV15|many|TRBJ1-5|-
CATSRENAGTYAGNQPQHF
TGTGCCACCAGCAGAGAGAACGCAGGGACGTATGCAGGCAATCAGCCCCAGCATTTT
>TRBV7-2|many|TRBJ1-6|-
CASSLEVAPDSPLHF
TGTGCCAGCAGCTTAGAAGTAGCACCGGATTCACCCCTCCACTTT
>TRBV27|few|TRBJ2-1|-
CASSPPFVNEQFF
TGTGCCAGCAGCCCACCCTTCGTCAATGAGCAGTTCTTC
>TRBV3-1|many|TRBJ2-7|-
CASSQQGLSGEQYF
TGTGCCAGCAGCCAACAGGGGCTGAGTGGCGAGCAGTACTTC
>TRBV20-1|few|TRBJ2-1|-
CSARLWLNNEQFF
TGCAGTGCTCGCCTCTGGTTAAACAATGAGCAGTTCTTC
>TRBV27|many|TRBJ2-1|TRBD2
CASSFLPSGRGLEQFF
TGTGCCAGCAGTTTTTTACCCAGCGGGAGAGGTCTTGAGCAGTTCTTC
>TRBV27|few|TRBJ1-4|-
CASIDRPEKLFF
TGTGCCAGCATAGACCGGCCAGAAAAACTGTTTTTT
>TRBV6-1|many|TRBJ1-5|-
CASSQNTDQPQHF
TGTGCCAGCAGTCAAAACACCGATCAGCCCCAGCATTTT
>TRBV20-1|many|TRBJ1-1|-
CSASTGTATEAFF
TGCAGTGCCAGTACAGGGACCGCCACTGAAGCTTTCTTT
>TRBV6-5|many|TRBJ1-5|TRBD1
CASSYGTGGENQPQHF
TGTGCCAGCAGTTACGGGACAGGGGGCGAGAATCAGCCCCAGCATTTT
>TRBV11-2|many|TRBJ2-3|TRBD1
CASSLPDRAADTQYF
TGTGCCAGCAGCTTACCTGACAGGGCGGCAGATACGCAGTATTTT
>TRBV2|many|TRBJ2-5|TRBD1
CASSHRGGETQYF
TGTGCCAGCAGTCACAGGGGCGGGGAGACCCAGTACTTC
>TRBV19|many|TRBJ2-3|-
CASRVRGNTDTQYF
TGTGCCAGTAGGGTCCGGGGCAACACAGATACGCAGTATTTT
>TRBV11-2|-|TRBJ2-3|-
CASSLDWAGYTDTQYF
TGTGCCAGCAGCTTAGATTGGGCAGGGTACACAGATACGCAGTATTTT